The 19 T cell receptor beta chains below all came from one sample that was sequenced in a study of CD8+ T cells in alopecia areata. Extraction of RNA preceded its reverse transcription into cDNA, which served as the sequencing template. Profiled with immunoSEQ multiplex PCR; TCRdb holds only in-frame clones, not every one. This sample has 150,000 to 200,000 clones, with about three fifths found just once. Treatment in this sample: oral pan-JAK inhibitor, 5-10 mg twice daily. This sample comprised CD4+ T cells sorted from blood, obtained around week 49, from a patient treated with tofacitinib. The source of these receptors is a human donor with alopecia areata.

This clone was seen only a few times. V and J are TRBV29-1 and TRBJ1-2, with 8 positions matching TRBD1. The CDR3 sequence is 14 residues long. Looked up from germline, CDR1 is SQVTM and CDR2 is ANQGSEA. With 4 bases clipped from V and 4 bases from J, the junction kept 8 bases outside the gene matches. CDR3 loop: CSVAPGGAGYGYTF. CDR3 bases: TGCAGCGTTGCCCCAGGGGGCGCAGGCTATGGCTACACCTTC.

V usage is TRBV29-1 and J usage is TRBJ2-3; D is unclear. The CDR3 is 13 amino acids. Between the trimmed V and J ends, which lost 3 bases and 4 bases, there was a span of 11 bases. Per the germline V gene, CDR1 is SQVTM and CDR2 is ANQGSEA. As DNA, the CDR3 is TGCAGCGTTGACTTGTTAATAGCAGATACGCAGTATTTT. Translated: CSVDLLIADTQYF.

The J gene is TRBJ2-3, the V gene TRBV4-1; maybe TRBD1 (5 bases). The V and J ends lost 3 bases and 6 bases respectively, with 13 bases between them. The CDR3 totals 14 residues. Germline CDR1 reads MGHRA; CDR2 reads YSYEKL. The CDR3 reads CASSQMGPRDTQYF. The CDR3 DNA reads TGCGCCAGCAGCCAGATGGGGCCACGGGATACGCAGTATTTT.

This clone has just a few counts. The CDR3 region is CSVDIAATTYNEQFF. In DNA, the CDR3 is TGCAGCGTTGATATAGCGGCTACTACCTACAATGAGCAGTTCTTC. V usage is TRBV29-1 and J usage is TRBJ2-1, with D possibly being TRBD2 (6 bases). From germline, CDR1 is SQVTM and CDR2 ANQGSEA. Trimming took off 3 bases at V and 2 bases at J, with 14 bases between the two ends. This CDR3 is 15 amino acids long.

This clone has a handful of counts. The genes are TRBV4-1 and TRBJ1-2; D is ambiguous. The germline V and J ends were trimmed by 0 bases and 9 bases, with 11 bases remaining between them. Per the germline V gene, CDR1 is MGHRA and CDR2 is YSYEKL. The CDR3 sequence is 13 residues long. The CDR3: CASSQDHSGRYTF. The CDR3 bases are TGCGCCAGCAGCCAAGATCATAGTGGGCGCTACACCTTC.

The chain joins TRBV10-3 to TRBJ2-7, with D unresolved. Germline values: CDR1 ENHRY, CDR2 SYGVKD. This CDR3 is built from 11 residues. V lost 1 base, J lost 5 bases, and 3 bases lay in between. For the CDR3, the DNA is TGTGCCATCAGTGAGTGGGACGAGCAGTACTTC. Translating it yields CAISEWDEQYF.

The chain combines TRBV15 with TRBJ1-4; D perhaps matches TRBD1 (6 bases). Germline V gene data show CDR1 as LNHNV and CDR2 as YYDKDF (reference sequence). CDR3 size: 16 residues. V gave up 3 bases and J gave up 4 bases, with 15 bases separating them. CDR3 sequence (DNA): TGTGCCACCAGCAGCGGGGTTAGGGGGTTTAATGAAAAACTGTTTTTT. Protein product: CATSSGVRGFNEKLFF.

This clone showed up just a few times. The chain recombines TRBV10-2 with TRBJ1-1; 8 nucleotides line up with TRBD1. The V segment lost 7 bases and the J segment 1 base; nucleotides outside the gene matches: 5. CDR1 is WSHSY, CDR2 SAAADI, per germline. The CDR3 contains 14 residues. CDR3 region: CASTQGAWNTEAFF. Written as DNA, the CDR3 is TGCGCCAGCACCCAGGGGGCTTGGAACACTGAAGCTTTCTTT.

The chain has TRBV7-3 and TRBJ2-3; tentatively, D is TRBD2 (5 bases). Between the trimmed V and J ends, which lost 3 bases and 1 base, there was a span of 11 bases. The CDR3 spans 15 residues. CDR1 and CDR2 from the germline V gene are SGHTA and FQGTGA. The CDR3 is CASSLGSAGTDTQYF. DNA for the CDR3: TGTGCCAGCAGCTTGGGTAGCGCCGGCACAGATACGCAGTATTTT.

The chain employs TRBV2 and TRBJ2-1, with 12 bases aligning to TRBD2. Trimming took 5 bases from V and 3 from J; bases not matched to a gene: 8. CDR3 length equals 17 residues. Germline CDR1 is SNHLY and CDR2 is FYNNEI. CDR3 DNA sequence: TGTGCCAGCAGTTCCCAGATACTAGCGGGGGGCTACAATGAGCAGTTCTTC. Translated, it gives CASSSQILAGGYNEQFF. The full variable domain, completed using reference TRBV2 and TRBJ2-1, is EPEVTQTPSHQVTQMGQEVILRCVPISNHLYFYWYRQILGQKVEFLVSFYNNEISEKSEIFDDQFSVERPDGSNFTLKIRSTKLEDSAMYFCASSSQILAGGYNEQFFGPGTRLTVL.

The chain recombines TRBV5-6 with TRBJ1-4; D perhaps matches TRBD1 (5 bases). Germline V gene data show CDR1 as SGHDT and CDR2 as YYEEEE. The CDR3 consists of 15 residues. V lost 2 bases to trimming and J lost 2 bases, with 10 bases between them. The CDR3 is CASSFAGRTNEKLFF. The DNA of the CDR3 is TGTGCCAGCAGCTTCGCGGGGCGGACTAATGAAAAACTGTTTTTT.

This clone was seen just once. This chain joins TRBV7-8 and TRBJ1-3; D call uncertain. V lost 3 bases, J lost 5 bases, and 8 bases lay in between. Germline CDR1 SGHVS, CDR2 FQNEAQ. There are 13 residues in the CDR3. This CDR3 is CASSLEGRNTIYF. DNA for the CDR3: TGTGCCAGCAGCTTGGAGGGAAGAAACACCATATATTTT.

This clone came up a few times. V gene TRBV4-3 combines with J gene TRBJ1-4; no definite D call. Looked up from germline, CDR1 is LGHNA and CDR2 is YSLEER. V dropped 1 base and J dropped 4 bases, with 16 bases sitting between them. The CDR3 loop spans 17 amino acids. DNA for the CDR3: TGCGCCAGCAGCCAAGGTCCCACAGAGGCCATTAATGAAAAACTGTTTTTT. Its translation: CASSQGPTEAINEKLFF.

This chain links TRBV6-1 with TRBJ1-2; D is uncertain. The ends were cut back, 8 bases at V and 8 bases at J, with 18 bases in the middle. The germline gives CDR1 MNHNS, CDR2 SASEGT. The CDR3 is made up of 13 amino acids. The CDR3 loop reads CASFLGGPSGYTF. Written as DNA, the CDR3 is TGTGCCAGCTTCCTCGGAGGGCCCAGCGGCTACACCTTC.

This chain links TRBV25-1 with TRBJ2-7; D is uncertain. The CDR3 sequence is 12 residues long. Germline assignment: CDR1 MGHDK and CDR2 SYGVNS. V lost 9 bases and J lost 5, with 14 bases in between. The CDR3 here is CASSRVGDEQYF. DNA for the CDR3: TGTGCCAGTTCTCGTGTGGGTGACGAGCAGTACTTC.

The chain couples TRBV4-1 to TRBJ2-6; 7 bases are a match to TRBD1. CDR1 is MGHRA and CDR2 is YSYEKL in the germline V gene. The CDR3 spans 20 residues. V was pared by 0 bases and J by 0 bases, with 11 bases of the junction left unmatched. CDR3 in amino acids: CASSQEARDRISSGANVLTF. The CDR3 DNA sequence: TGCGCCAGCAGCCAAGAGGCTCGGGACAGAATTTCCTCTGGGGCCAACGTCCTGACTTTC.

The J gene is TRBJ2-7, the V gene TRBV11-2; D unclear. V was shortened by 2 bases and J by 5 bases, with 4 bases between the two germline ends. Germline V gene data show CDR1 as SGHAT and CDR2 as FQNNGV. This CDR3 has 11 amino acids. The CDR3 loop is CASSLSDEQYF. The DNA for the CDR3 is TGTGCCAGCAGCTTATCTGACGAGCAGTACTTC.

The genes are TRBV30 and TRBJ1-4; tentative D call: TRBD1 (6 bases). The V gene's germline CDR1 is GTSNPN and CDR2 SVGIG (reference sequence). The V gene lost 2 bases and the J gene lost 8 bases, with 12 bases spanning the gap. The CDR3 has 13 residues. The CDR3 loop is CAWSQTGLEKLFF. The CDR3 nucleotides are TGTGCCTGGAGTCAAACAGGGTTGGAAAAACTGTTTTTT.

V and J are TRBV29-1 and TRBJ2-3; maybe TRBD1 (5 bases). This CDR3 spans 16 amino acids. V dropped 6 bases and J dropped 2 bases, with 21 bases sitting between them. Germline loops: CDR1 SQVTM, CDR2 ANQGSEA. The CDR3 coding sequence is TGCAGCGTAGATAAAAGACAGATATCATTCACAGATACGCAGTATTTT. Translated: CSVDKRQISFTDTQYF.